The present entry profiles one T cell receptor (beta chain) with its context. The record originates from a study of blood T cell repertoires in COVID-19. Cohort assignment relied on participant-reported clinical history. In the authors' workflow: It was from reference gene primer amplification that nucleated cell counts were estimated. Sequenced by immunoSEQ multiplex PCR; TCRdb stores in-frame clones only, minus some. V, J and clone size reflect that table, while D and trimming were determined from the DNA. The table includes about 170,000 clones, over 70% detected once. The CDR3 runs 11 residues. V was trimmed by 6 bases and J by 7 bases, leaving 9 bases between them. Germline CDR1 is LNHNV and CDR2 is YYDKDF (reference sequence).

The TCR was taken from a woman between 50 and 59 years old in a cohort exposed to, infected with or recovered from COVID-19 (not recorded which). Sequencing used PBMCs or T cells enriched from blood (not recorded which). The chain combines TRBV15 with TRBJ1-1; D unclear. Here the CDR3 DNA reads TGTGCCACCAGGACGGAGGGTGAAGCTTTCTTT. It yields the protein CATRTEGEAFF.